A selection of T cell receptor beta chains follows, all from one sample in a study of shared clonotypes between healthy human individuals. Here immunoSEQ multiplex PCR was the method, and the copy in TCRdb shows in-frame clones only, minus some. Among hundreds of thousands of clones listed, approximately 74% were seen once. Sequencing used memory CD4+ T cells sorted from blood. The receptors were gathered from a woman in her thirties in good health. The CDR3 runs from the conserved cysteine through the conserved F or W. A D gene is named only where the DNA matches it firmly. Expanded clones get a size class; other rows say once, few or many, or leave the size out.

clone_size | j_call | v_call | d_call | cdr3_nt | cdr3_aa
few | TRBJ2-1 | TRBV30 | - | TGTGCCTGGAGTAGGGACATTATCTGGAATGAGCAGTTCTTC | CAWSRDIIWNEQFF
- | TRBJ2-3 | TRBV5-1 | TRBD2 | TGCGCCAGCAGCACCGGGGGGTCTAGCGGTAGCACAGATACGCAGTATTTT | CASSTGGSSGSTDTQYF
- | TRBJ1-5 | TRBV5-4 | - | TGTGCCAGCAGCTGGGGGGGGATTGGCCAGCCCCAGCATTTT | CASSWGGIGQPQHF
- | TRBJ1-1 | TRBV5-1 | - | TGCGCCAGCAGCTTGGGACCGGGTAACACTGAAGCTTTCTTT | CASSLGPGNTEAFF
- | TRBJ2-1 | TRBV5-1 | TRBD2 | TGCGCCAGCAGCTTGGGAGGCGCGGGGGGTGAGCAGTTCTTC | CASSLGGAGGEQFF
- | TRBJ2-7 | TRBV7-8 | TRBD2 | TGTGCCAGCAGCTTAGAAGGCGGGAGTTACGAGCAGTACTTC | CASSLEGGSYEQYF
- | TRBJ2-3 | TRBV5-1 | - | TGCGCCAGCAGCCAGTCCAAGGTCGGGGATACGCAGTATTTT | CASSQSKVGDTQYF
- | TRBJ2-7 | TRBV7-2 | TRBD2 | TGTGCCAGCAGCTTAGCGGGAGGGACCTACGAGCAGTACTTC | CASSLAGGTYEQYF
- | TRBJ2-3 | TRBV4-2 | TRBD2 | TGTGCCAGCAGCCAAGATCTAGGCGGGAGGGCCAGATATTTT | CASSQDLGGRARYF
- | TRBJ2-5 | TRBV14 | TRBD1 | TGTGCCAGCAGCACTCTACGACAGGGGTTGGGCGAGACCCAGTACTTC | CASSTLRQGLGETQYF
few | TRBJ2-1 | TRBV5-4 | - | TGTGCCAGCAGCTGGGGACTGAGCTCCTACAATGAGCAGTTCTTC | CASSWGLSSYNEQFF
- | TRBJ2-7 | TRBV5-1 | TRBD2 | TGCGCCAGCAGCTTGGTTAGCGGGAACGGCTACGAGCAGTACTTC | CASSLVSGNGYEQYF
- | TRBJ1-2 | TRBV5-4 | TRBD1 | TGTGCCAGCCGCCCAGGGGGCAACTATGGCTACACCTTC | CASRPGGNYGYTF
- | TRBJ2-3 | TRBV5-6 | - | TGTGCCAGCAGCTTCAACCCTGTCGCAGATACGCAGTATTTT | CASSFNPVADTQYF
- | TRBJ2-7 | TRBV28 | - | TGTGCCAGCAGTGAGACGGACCGAAAATGGGCTTTCGAGCAGTACTTC | CASSETDRKWAFEQYF
- | TRBJ1-2 | TRBV5-3 | - | TGTGCCAGCAGCTTAATGCAGGGAGCTAACTATGGCTACACCTTC | CASSLMQGANYGYTF
few | TRBJ2-1 | TRBV18 | - | TGTGCCAGCTCACCACTCAGCAATGAGCAGTTCTTC | CASSPLSNEQFF
- | TRBJ2-7 | TRBV5-1 | TRBD2 | TGCGCCAGCAGCTTGGCCCTCAGACTAGCGGTTAAAGGGACCTACGAGCAGTACTTC | CASSLALRLAVKGTYEQYF
- | TRBJ1-1 | TRBV7-9 | - | TGTGCCAGCAGAGCGGGACCCGGGGACACTGAAGCTTTCTTT | CASRAGPGDTEAFF
once | TRBJ2-5 | TRBV5-4 | TRBD2 | TGTGCCAGCAGCTCGGCTAGCGGGAGCAGGGAGACCCAGTACTTC | CASSSASGSRETQYF
- | TRBJ2-7 | TRBV7-2 | - | TGTGCCAGCAGCTCCACAGGGCTCTCCTACGAGCAGTACTTC | CASSSTGLSYEQYF
- | TRBJ2-5 | TRBV18 | TRBD1 | TGTGCCAGCTCACTTGGGACAGGGGGCGCGGAGACCCAGTACTTC | CASSLGTGGAETQYF
- | TRBJ1-1 | TRBV15 | TRBD1 | TGTGCCACCAGCAGCCTCAAGACAGGGAAAGTGGAGGGAGCTTTCTTT | CATSSLKTGKVEGAFF
- | TRBJ1-3 | TRBV7-9 | - | TGTGCCAGCAGCGAGAGAGAAAACACCATATATTTT | CASSERENTIYF
- | TRBJ2-2 | TRBV7-3 | TRBD1 | TGTGCCAGCAGCCGACAGGGGCTAGGGACCGGGGAGCTGTTTTTT | CASSRQGLGTGELFF
- | TRBJ1-1 | TRBV5-4 | - | TGTGCCAGCAGCTTACAGACAGGCACGAACACTGAAGCTTTCTTT | CASSLQTGTNTEAFF
few | TRBJ1-1 | TRBV27 | - | TGTGCCAGCGGATCCCCCGGCCTGAACACTGAAGCTTTCTTT | CASGSPGLNTEAFF
- | TRBJ2-1 | TRBV27 | - | TGTGCCAGCAGTCGTACAGGTGCCTACAATGAGCAGTTCTTC | CASSRTGAYNEQFF
- | TRBJ2-5 | TRBV5-4 | - | TGTGCCAGCAGCTTGCCCCAAGAGACCCAGTACTTC | CASSLPQETQYF
- | TRBJ1-2 | TRBV18 | TRBD1 | TGTGCCAGCTCACCGGGACAGACAGACTATGGCTACACCTTC | CASSPGQTDYGYTF
once | TRBJ1-5 | TRBV6-5 | - | TGTGCCAGCAGTAGGAACAGGGCTGGCAATCAGCCCCAGCATTTT | CASSRNRAGNQPQHF
few | TRBJ1-5 | TRBV2 | - | TGTGCCAGCAGTGAGAGACAGAATCAGCCCCAGCATTTT | CASSERQNQPQHF
- | TRBJ2-5 | TRBV14 | - | TGTGCCAGCAGCCGGCAGCGGACGGTCCAAGAGACCCAGTACTTC | CASSRQRTVQETQYF
- | TRBJ2-3 | TRBV28 | TRBD2 | TGTGCCAGCAGTTTCTGGGGGACTAAGACAGATACGCAGTATTTT | CASSFWGTKTDTQYF
- | TRBJ2-7 | TRBV27 | TRBD1 | TGTGCCAGCGGACCGGGACAGGGGGAATACGAGCAGTACTTC | CASGPGQGEYEQYF
- | TRBJ2-4 | TRBV7-2 | - | TGTGCCAGCAGCCCCACGGTATTAGCCAAAAACATTCAGTACTTC | CASSPTVLAKNIQYF
- | TRBJ2-7 | TRBV27 | - | TGTGCCAGCAGTTTTCTGCCCGGGGACGAGCAGTACTTC | CASSFLPGDEQYF
- | TRBJ2-5 | TRBV6-1 | - | TGTGCCAGCAGTGGTTCCCCAGGGACTCGGCAGACCCAGTACTTC | CASSGSPGTRQTQYF
- | TRBJ2-1 | TRBV6-1 | - | TGTGCCAGCAGTGAATTTGAGGGTCTTCGCTACAATGAGCAGTTCTTC | CASSEFEGLRYNEQFF
- | TRBJ1-4 | TRBV29-1 | - | TGCAGCGTGGGGGATAGTGAAAAACTGTTTTTT | CSVGDSEKLFF
many | TRBJ2-5 | TRBV7-2 | - | TGTGCCAGCAGCCCGCGGGACAGCGGGACCCAGTACTTC | CASSPRDSGTQYF
- | TRBJ2-3 | TRBV7-8 | TRBD2 | TGTGCCAGCAGCTTAGAACTAGCGGGAGTTGGAGATACGCAGTATTTT | CASSLELAGVGDTQYF
- | TRBJ1-2 | TRBV28 | TRBD1 | TGTGCCAGCAGCCGAACTAGGGGGCGCTACGGCTACACCTTC | CASSRTRGRYGYTF
few | TRBJ1-3 | TRBV5-1 | - | TGCGCCAGCAGCTTTGGAGGGGTCGAAGACACCATATATTTT | CASSFGGVEDTIYF
once | TRBJ2-3 | TRBV10-3 | TRBD2 | TGTGCCACCACGGCCACAGCGGGAGGGCCCGCAGATACGCAGTATTTT | CATTATAGGPADTQYF
- | TRBJ2-1 | TRBV4-1 | TRBD2 | TGCGCCAGCAGCCCTCAAGACGAAGCGGGGAAATACAATGAGCAGTTCTTC | CASSPQDEAGKYNEQFF
- | TRBJ1-1 | TRBV4-1 | - | TGCGCCAGCAGCCAAGAATTTGAAAGACCGAACACTGAAGCTTTCTTT | CASSQEFERPNTEAFF
- | TRBJ1-2 | TRBV19 | TRBD1 | TGTGCCAGTAGTTCGGGGACAGGAGGGTCCTATGGCTACACCTTC | CASSSGTGGSYGYTF